This T cell receptor beta chain was identified in a study of blood T cells in healthy people across ages. With regard to this clonotype: With a much larger clone just one base away, this may be a read error.

Germline V CDR1 and CDR2: SGHVS, FQNEAQ. This CDR3 is built from 14 residues. With 5 bases removed from V and 8 bases from J, the gap between germline ends came to 16 bases. The second PCR ran roughly 6 to 11 cycles with a sample-barcoded 5' primer and J-beta primers. TCRdb called the 5' RACE reads again in MiXCR, with one record for every CDR3 protein. Here the sample spans 650,000 to 1,000,000 distinct CDR3 sequences, roughly 46% being singletons. This chain connects TRBV7-8 to TRBJ2-1; D is possibly TRBD1 (6 bases). Sample: blood. This clonotype was sampled from a man aged 80 or over in good health. The CDR3 loop is CASSIRRQVHEQFF. In DNA form, the CDR3 reads TGTGCCAGCAGCATAAGAAGACAGGTCCATGAGCAGTTCTTC. The variable domain in full, with the rest retrieved from reference TRBV7-8 and TRBJ2-1, is GAGVSQSPRYKVAKRGQDVALRCDPISGHVSLFWYQQALGQGPEFLTYFQNEAQLDKSGLPSDRFFAERPEGSVSTLKIQRTQQEDSAVYLCASSIRRQVHEQFFGPGTRLTVL.